Listed below are T cell receptor beta chains from one sample, sequenced in a study of radiation and T cells in renal cell carcinoma. Here immunoSEQ multiplex PCR was the method, and the copy in TCRdb shows in-frame clones only, minus some. Among some 31,000 clones, approximately 81% were seen once, and the ten largest hold 30% to 35%. The material was blood, obtained from a patient whose treatment included radiotherapy and nephrectomy. These receptors all stem from a man aged 55 to 69 with renal cell carcinoma. Each CDR3 is given with its conserved first and last residue.

CDR3 protein,V gene
CASSQDAFVRTRYGYTF,TRBV4-1
CASKAGYTDTQYF,TRBV7-2
CASSPAASHEQYF,TRBV18
CASSLVVGVIETQYF,TRBV5-1
CARNWTGVLDYGYTF,TRBV27
CASSRGAGNYGYTF,TRBV19
CASSPGLAAYEQYF,TRBV4-3
CASTLTSLSYNEQFF,TRBV11-2
CASSPRTSSYNEQFF,TRBV18
CASSRWGLLTDTQYF,TRBV5-6
CASSLEVDTQYF,TRBV7-9
CASSLRMGNEKLFF,TRBV7-6
CASSSIVGDTQYF,TRBV6-5
CASSLMLAGYTDTQYF,TRBV7-2
CASSLTPGLGNEQFF,TRBV7-2
CASSKRLAGVSEQFF,TRBV19